The clone carrying this T cell receptor beta chain was counted at least ten times. What it binds is not known. TCR beta libraries were built with iRepertoire HTBI primers and Arm-PCR of CDR3 regions. TCRdb called the multiplex PCR reads again in MiXCR, with one record for every CDR3 protein. Among approximately 350,000 distinct CDR3 sequences listed, approximately 10% were seen once. This entry is derived from a study of regulatory T cells in long-lasting Graves disease. Study conclusions and caveats: Accuracy may have been reduced by the small sample size. Persistent cases favored TRBV28, TRBJ1-2 and TRBJ2-5.

As to time point: newly diagnosed GD, antithyroid drugs for less than 3 months. PBMC RNA served as the TCR library source. Roughly 10-milliliter peripheral blood samples went into EDTA tubes. The germline CDR1 and CDR2 sequences are LNHNV and YYDKDF (reference sequence). Trimming shortened V by 3 bases and J by 6 bases, and 12 bases separated the two germline ends. This CDR3 comprises 14 residues. The same data also contributed to another study, on T cells in Graves' hyperthyroidism and ophthalmopathy. That paper states: The study used the HTBI primer set for a first-round RT-PCR of the TCR CDR3.

Specimen: peripheral blood mononuclear cells (PBMCs), collected at new diagnosis, from a patient treated with antithyroid drugs. This TCR was recovered from a woman aged 18-29 years with Graves disease. The V call is TRBV15, the J call TRBJ2-1; D is possibly TRBD2 (5 bases). Written as DNA, the CDR3 is TGTGCCACCAGCAGTGGGCCCGAGGGCAATGAGCAGTTCTTC. It is translated as CATSSGPEGNEQFF. Together with reference TRBV15 and TRBJ2-1, the CDR3 gives the full variable domain: DAMVIQNPRYQVTQFGKPVTLSCSQTLNHNVMYWYQQKSSQAPKLLFHYYDKDFNNEADTPDNFQSRRPNTSFCFLDIRSPGLGDTAMYLCATSSGPEGNEQFFGPGTRLTVL.